Below, 32 T cell receptor beta chains from the same sample are listed, as sequenced in a study of OX40 agonist ivuxolimab in advanced cancers. Produced via immunoSEQ multiplex PCR; TCRdb's table is partial and in-frame only. The sample carries 75,000 to 80,000 clones, 80% to 90% recorded once. The sample here was CD4+ or CD8+ T cells sorted from blood, taken in a trial of the OX40 agonist ivuxolimab. These receptors were taken from an adult with an advanced solid tumor such as melanoma, head and neck, liver or kidney cancer.

CDR3 sequence reads: CASTGLAGHTGELFF. The CDR3 DNA is TGTGCCAGCACTGGACTAGCGGGACACACCGGGGAGCTGTTTTTT. The chain recombines TRBV6-1 with TRBJ2-2, with TRBD2 matching 12 bases. Germline loops: CDR1 MNHNS, CDR2 SASEGT. The CDR3 is made up of 15 amino acids. The trim removed 7 bases at V and 3 bases at J, leaving 3 bases unmatched.

The rearrangement links TRBV4-3 to TRBJ2-7, with D possibly matching TRBD1 (6 bases). Germline CDR1 reads LGHNA; CDR2 reads YSLEER. V dropped 3 bases and J dropped 3 bases, with 12 bases sitting between them. The CDR3 is 14 residues long. DNA for the CDR3: TGCGCCAGCAGCCAGGGTACAGGGCTCTACGAGCAGTACTTC. It translates to CASSQGTGLYEQYF.

This clone was counted a few times. The V call is TRBV7-2, the J call TRBJ1-5, with D possibly being TRBD1 (5 bases). The CDR3 runs 16 residues. Germline loops: CDR1 SGHTA, CDR2 FQGNSA. V gave up 1 base and J gave up 5 bases, with 15 bases separating them. The CDR3 DNA is TGTGCCAGCAGCTTAGGGTGGGGACGATCGCATCAGCCCCAGCATTTT. It is translated as CASSLGWGRSHQPQHF.

The chain has TRBV6-6 and TRBJ2-4; D not certain. V was clipped by 0 bases and J by 2 bases, with 5 bases between them. Germline CDR1 is MNHNY and CDR2 is SVGAGI (reference sequence). The CDR3 is 14 residues long. This CDR3 is CASSYSLSKNIQYF. CDR3 coding DNA: TGTGCCAGCAGTTACTCGTTATCCAAAAACATTCAGTACTTC.

The V call is TRBV7-2, the J call TRBJ2-7; D is perhaps TRBD2 (6 bases). Germline CDR1 is SGHTA and CDR2 is FQGNSA. CDR3 length: 15 amino acids. Trimming pared 2 bases from V and 6 bases from J, leaving 17 bases between. The DNA for the CDR3 is TGTGCCAGCAGCTTAAGTGTTTCCGGGGGACCCGAGCAGTACTTC. Translated, it gives CASSLSVSGGPEQYF.

This clone was picked up one time. This chain joins TRBV27 and TRBJ2-1; D not resolved. Per germline, CDR1 MNHEY and CDR2 SMNVEV (reference sequence). The germline V and J ends were trimmed by 4 bases and 7 bases, with 11 bases remaining between them. There are 13 residues in the CDR3. The CDR3 nucleotides read TGTGCCAGCAGTTCTTCTTTGGTGAATGAGCAGTTCTTC. Translating it yields CASSSSLVNEQFF.

The rearrangement joins TRBV7-8 to TRBJ1-5, with D unresolved. Germline V gene data show CDR1 as SGHVS and CDR2 as FQNEAQ. This CDR3 spans 19 amino acids. Trimming pared 5 bases from V and 2 bases from J, leaving 25 bases between. For the CDR3, the DNA is TGTGCCAGCAGCATAGGCCGGCCAGAATATTATGTCGGCAATCAGCCCCAGCATTTT. Its translation is CASSIGRPEYYVGNQPQHF. Variable domain in full (rest from reference TRBV7-8 and TRBJ1-5): GAGVSQSPRYKVAKRGQDVALRCDPISGHVSLFWYQQALGQGPEFLTYFQNEAQLDKSGLPSDRFFAERPEGSVSTLKIQRTQQEDSAVYLCASSIGRPEYYVGNQPQHFGDGTRLSIL.

The V call is TRBV29-1, the J call TRBJ1-4, with 7 bases fitting TRBD1. The length of the CDR3 is 14 residues. Trimming took 6 bases from V and 2 from J; bases not matched to a gene: 6. From germline, CDR1 is SQVTM and CDR2 ANQGSEA. CDR3 DNA: TGCAGCGTCGCCGACAGGGTGACTAATGAAAAACTGTTTTTT. Translation gives CSVADRVTNEKLFF.

The rearrangement joins TRBV30 to TRBJ2-7; D gene uncertain. The CDR3 totals 13 residues. The V end was cut by 4 bases, the J end by 0 bases, with 10 bases between. Germline V lookup: CDR1 GTSNPN, CDR2 SVGIG (reference sequence). The CDR3, as DNA: TGTGCCTGGACTAGTGGCATCTCCTACGAGCAGTACTTC. Protein sequence: CAWTSGISYEQYF.

The chain carries TRBV21-1 and TRBJ2-1; TRBD1 is the table's D call, not checked against the DNA. TRBV21-1 is marked as a pseudogene. The CDR3 has 17 amino acids. The CDR3 coding sequence is TGTGCCAGCAGTCTATATCGGACAGGGCGAGATTGTAATGAGCAGTTCTTC. It is translated as CASSLYRTGRDCNEQFF.

This rearrangement joins TRBV4-1 to TRBJ1-2; tentative D call: TRBD1 (5 bases). Germline V gene data show CDR1 as MGHRA and CDR2 as YSYEKL. Trimming took 1 base from V and 10 from J, leaving 16 bases between them. The CDR3 totals 14 residues. The CDR3 loop is CASSQAPRVWAYTF. The DNA for the CDR3 is TGCGCCAGCAGCCAAGCCCCCAGGGTTTGGGCCTACACCTTC.

This chain connects TRBV27 to TRBJ2-3; tentatively, D is TRBD2 (6 bases). V lost 6 bases, J lost 2 bases, and 12 bases lay in between. The CDR3 is made up of 14 amino acids. Germline V gives CDR1 MNHEY, CDR2 SMNVEV (reference sequence). CDR3 residues: CASSRLGPTDTQYF. The CDR3 coding sequence is TGTGCCAGCAGCCGACTAGGCCCCACAGATACGCAGTATTTT.

This clone appeared a few times. The rearrangement uses TRBV6-1 and TRBJ2-7; D is uncertain. Germline V gene lookup returns CDR1 MNHNS and CDR2 SASEGT. CDR3 size: 12 residues. Trimming stripped 8 bases from V and 3 bases from J, with 11 bases between. CDR3 bases: TGTGCCAGCGGTAGGGTTAACTACGAGCAGTACTTC. As protein: CASGRVNYEQYF.

CDR3 in amino acids: CASSPGDYGYTF. The DNA of the CDR3 is TGTGCCAGCTCACCAGGGGACTATGGCTACACCTTC. The chain couples TRBV18 to TRBJ1-2; D not resolved. The V gene lost 2 bases and the J gene lost 3 bases, with 4 bases spanning the gap. Germline loops: CDR1 KGHSH, CDR2 LQKENI. The CDR3 has 12 amino acids.

J is TRBJ2-5 and V is TRBV7-6; 7 positions match TRBD2. Germline V gene lookup returns CDR1 SGHVS and CDR2 FNYEAQ. The J segment lost 4 bases and the V segment lost 4 bases, leaving 9 bases of the junction unmatched. The CDR3 is 15 residues long. The CDR3: CASSWRLAPPETQYF. The CDR3 DNA follows: TGTGCCAGCAGCTGGAGACTAGCCCCTCCAGAGACCCAGTACTTC.

The CDR3 spells CASSHGSWLQETQYF. Written as DNA, the CDR3 is TGCGCCAGCAGCCATGGCAGTTGGCTCCAAGAGACCCAGTACTTC. The chain has TRBV4-1 and TRBJ2-5; D gene ambiguous. Germline assignment: CDR1 MGHRA and CDR2 YSYEKL. V lost 3 bases, J lost 1 base, and 12 bases lay in between. The CDR3 sequence is 15 residues long.

The chain is built from TRBV5-4 and TRBJ2-5; 7 nucleotides match TRBD1. J was trimmed by 5 bases and V by 2 bases; bases with no gene match: 6. CDR3 length: 14 amino acids. Germline V gives CDR1 SGHNT, CDR2 YYREEE (reference sequence). CDR3 protein: CASSFRGGGETQYF. DNA for the CDR3: TGTGCCAGCAGCTTTCGAGGGGGCGGTGAGACCCAGTACTTC. The full variable domain, its missing parts supplied by reference TRBV5-4 and TRBJ2-5, is ETGVTQSPTHLIKTRGQQVTLRCSSQSGHNTVSWYQQALGQGPQFIFQYYREEENGRGNFPPRFSGLQFPNYSSELNVNALELDDSALYLCASSFRGGGETQYFGPGTRLLVL.

This chain links TRBV11-2 with TRBJ1-2, with a tentative D call TRBD1 (5 bases). This CDR3 contains 14 residues. Germline V gives CDR1 SGHAT, CDR2 FQNNGV. Trimming cost V 1 base and J 8 bases, with 14 bases left between them. The CDR3 is CASSLGWQGDGYTF. The CDR3 DNA sequence: TGTGCCAGCAGCTTAGGGTGGCAGGGAGACGGCTACACCTTC. The whole variable domain, remainder taken from reference TRBV11-2 and TRBJ1-2, is EAGVAQSPRYKIIEKRQSVAFWCNPISGHATLYWYQQILGQGPKLLIQFQNNGVVDDSQLPKDRFSAERLKGVDSTLKIQPAKLEDSAVYLCASSLGWQGDGYTFGSGTRLTVV.

CDR3 bases: TGTGCCAGCTCGCGACTGGGGGTCGTTGAAGCTTTCTTT. This translates into CASSRLGVVEAFF. This rearrangement joins TRBV18 to TRBJ1-1, with D possibly matching TRBD1 (5 bases). Germline V CDR1 and CDR2: KGHSH, LQKENI. Trimming took off 6 bases at V and 7 bases at J, with 15 bases between the two ends. The CDR3 is made up of 13 amino acids.

The chain employs TRBV5-8 and TRBJ2-5; possible D gene TRBD2, 6 bases. The CDR3 is 15 amino acids. Looked up from germline, CDR1 is SGHTS and CDR2 is YDEGEE. The V end lost 3 bases, the J end lost 1 base, and 13 bases lay between the germline ends. This chain's CDR3 is CASSWRGAGQETQYF. The CDR3 DNA is TGTGCCAGCAGCTGGAGGGGAGCGGGCCAAGAGACCCAGTACTTC.

This clone was seen only a few times. The chain links TRBV18 to TRBJ2-7; D remains ambiguous. CDR1 KGHSH and CDR2 LQKENI come from the germline V gene. Deletions cut 3 bases from V and 1 base from J, with 7 bases between. This CDR3 spans 13 amino acids. In nucleotides, the CDR3 is TGTGCCAGCTCACCTGCGGTTTCCTACGAGCAGTACTTC. Translation gives CASSPAVSYEQYF.

The CDR3 sequence is CASSYDPNTGELFF. CDR3 bases: TGTGCCAGCAGTTACGACCCGAACACCGGGGAGCTGTTTTTT. V and J are TRBV6-6 and TRBJ2-2; D gene uncertain. The V gene lost 2 bases and the J gene lost 0 bases, with 4 bases spanning the gap. In germline, CDR1 is MNHNY, CDR2 SVGAGI (reference sequence). The CDR3 loop spans 14 amino acids.

The gene calls are TRBV7-2 and TRBJ1-6; D not resolved. Germline V CDR1 and CDR2: SGHTA, FQGNSA. V dropped 2 bases and J dropped 5 bases, with 16 bases sitting between them. This CDR3 comprises 17 residues. The CDR3 DNA is TGTGCCAGCAGCTTAACCCGGGTAGGGCGAGATAATTCACCCCTCCACTTT. Translated: CASSLTRVGRDNSPLHF.

The chain recombines TRBV6-5 with TRBJ2-5; perhaps TRBD2 as D (6 bases). Per the germline V gene, CDR1 is MNHEY and CDR2 is SVGAGI. Trimming removed 6 bases at V and 5 bases at J, with 16 bases between. The CDR3 covers 14 residues. For the CDR3, the DNA is TGTGCCAGCAGGCCCGATGTAGGAGGGGAGACCCAGTACTTC. As protein: CASRPDVGGETQYF.

The chain joins TRBV6-5 to TRBJ2-1, with D perhaps matching TRBD2 (5 bases). The CDR3 covers 15 residues. Trimming took off 5 bases at V and 0 bases at J, with 11 bases between the two ends. Germline loops: CDR1 MNHEY, CDR2 SVGAGI. Written as DNA, the CDR3 is TGTGCCAGCAGTCCTAGCTGGATCTCCTACAATGAGCAGTTCTTC. Amino acids: CASSPSWISYNEQFF.

The gene calls are TRBV4-3 and TRBJ1-1; D gene ambiguous. This CDR3 spans 16 amino acids. V shed 0 bases and J shed 0 bases, with 11 bases lying between them. Germline V gene lookup returns CDR1 LGHNA and CDR2 YSLEER. In DNA, the CDR3 is TGCGCCAGCAGCCAAGAACCGAATACAGTGAACACTGAAGCTTTCTTT. As protein: CASSQEPNTVNTEAFF.

The V and J genes are TRBV5-1 and TRBJ2-1; 8 nucleotides match TRBD2. CDR1 is SGHRS and CDR2 is YFSETQ in the germline V gene. After removal of 6 bases from V and 8 bases from J, the junction contained 10 bases not matched to a gene. The CDR3 is 14 amino acids. CDR3 sequence: CASNSGGVSDEQFF. CDR3 DNA sequence: TGCGCCAGCAACTCCGGGGGGGTCTCGGATGAGCAGTTCTTC.

This chain joins TRBV7-3 and TRBJ2-6, with D perhaps TRBD1 (5 bases). V lost 5 bases and J lost 0, with 14 bases in between. This CDR3 contains 17 residues. In germline, CDR1 is SGHTA, CDR2 FQGTGA. The CDR3 nucleotides read TGTGCCAGCAGCCCCGGACATCGAATCTCTGGGGCCAACGTCCTGACTTTC. This codes for CASSPGHRISGANVLTF. Full variable domain (remainder filled in from reference TRBV7-3 and TRBJ2-6): GAGVSQTPSNKVTEKGKYVELRCDPISGHTALYWYRQSLGQGPEFLIYFQGTGAADDSGLPNDRFFAVRPEGSVSTLKIQRTERGDSAVYLCASSPGHRISGANVLTFGAGSRLTVL.

V is TRBV9 and J is TRBJ2-2; D gene ambiguous. Trimming left V 1 base short and J 3 bases short, with 4 bases between. The CDR3 consists of 13 residues. The V gene's germline CDR1 is SGDLS and CDR2 YYNGEE. The CDR3 protein is CASSVHHTGELFF. The CDR3 DNA is TGTGCCAGCAGCGTACACCACACCGGGGAGCTGTTTTTT.

The chain recombines TRBV19 with TRBJ1-5, with D unresolved. Deletions cut 1 base from V and 3 bases from J, with 10 bases between. The CDR3 has 15 amino acids. In germline, CDR1 is LNHDA, CDR2 SQIVND (reference sequence). In DNA, the CDR3 is TGTGCCAGTAGTATAGTTGCGGAAAACAATCAGCCCCAGCATTTT. Protein product: CASSIVAENNQPQHF.

V is TRBV11-3 and J is TRBJ1-1; 7 bases align to TRBD1. Germline trimming cut 5 bases from V and 1 base from J; bases unmatched to any gene: 13. This CDR3 contains 17 residues. Germline lookup yields CDR1 SGHNT and CDR2 YENEEA. The CDR3 DNA reads as TGTGCCAGCAGCCCAGAGACAGGGACGGGGAAGAACACTGAAGCTTTCTTT. Translating gives CASSPETGTGKNTEAFF.

The rearrangement links TRBV18 to TRBJ1-1, with unresolved D. CDR3 length: 12 amino acids. Germline loops: CDR1 KGHSH, CDR2 LQKENI. The V end was cut by 4 bases, the J end by 7 bases, with 10 bases between. The CDR3, as DNA: TGTGCCAGCTCACTACATTTAGATGAAGCTTTCTTT. This gives the protein CASSLHLDEAFF. Supplemented by reference TRBV18 and TRBJ1-1, the full variable domain reads NAGVMQNPRHLVRRRGQEARLRCSPMKGHSHVYWYRQLPEEGLKFMVYLQKENIIDESGMPKERFSAEFPKEGPSILRIQQVVRGDSAAYFCASSLHLDEAFFGQGTRLTVV.